These T cell receptor beta chains were read from a single sample in a study of long-term antiretroviral therapy in people with HIV. Using immunoSEQ multiplex PCR, the repertoire was profiled, and TCRdb retains in-frame clones only, with some absent. Here the sample spans tens of thousands of clones, around 69% being singletons. The sample consisted of unsorted PBMCs, taken around 1.8 years before starting antiretroviral therapy. All receptors come from a woman aged 40 to 55 with HIV. Each CDR3 is given with its conserved first and last residue. D genes are given only for firm matches. The size field is filled for only some rows; it gives once, few, many or a size class.

>TRBV27|once|TRBJ2-7|-
CASSFPDSNEQYF
TGTGCCAGCAGTTTCCCAGACTCAAACGAGCAGTACTTC
>TRBV5-6|medium-sized|TRBJ2-1|-
CASGLYDNEQFF
TGTGCCAGCGGCCTATACGACAATGAGCAGTTCTTC
>TRBV5-5|-|TRBJ1-2|TRBD1
CASSLLAGGAGIDGYTF
TGTGCCAGCAGCTTGCTGGCAGGGGGCGCAGGGATCGATGGCTACACCTTC
>TRBV15|-|TRBJ1-2|-
CATSSGRGDTGGYTF
TGTGCCACCAGCAGTGGAAGAGGGGACACAGGAGGCTACACCTTC
>TRBV11-3|-|TRBJ2-5|-
CASSSKETQYF
TGTGCCAGCAGCTCAAAAGAGACCCAGTACTTC
>TRBV6-4|-|TRBJ2-2|-
CASSLGDTGELFF
TGTGCCAGCAGTCTCGGGGACACCGGGGAGCTGTTTTTT
>TRBV2|-|TRBJ1-5|TRBD1
CASSGTGDYQPQHF
TGTGCCAGCAGTGGGACAGGGGACTATCAGCCCCAGCATTTT
>TRBV5-1|-|TRBJ1-4|-
CASSSGQIGEKLFF
TGCGCCAGCAGCTCAGGACAGATTGGTGAAAAACTGTTTTTT
>TRBV5-6|-|TRBJ2-2|-
CASSLGADASYTGELFF
TGTGCCAGCAGCTTGGGGGCAGACGCATCCTACACCGGGGAGCTGTTTTTT
>TRBV5-4|-|TRBJ1-2|-
CASSLAKQAYGYTF
TGTGCCAGCAGCTTGGCCAAGCAGGCATATGGCTACACCTTC
>TRBV29-1|-|TRBJ1-4|-
CSVEVSAAGVGKLFF
TGCAGCGTTGAAGTCTCGGCGGCAGGGGTTGGAAAACTGTTTTTT
>TRBV6-1|few|TRBJ1-1|-
CASKGEEAEAFF
TGTGCCAGCAAAGGGGAAGAGGCTGAAGCTTTCTTT
>TRBV29-1|-|TRBJ2-1|-
CSVEEGDYNEQFF
TGCAGCGTTGAAGAGGGAGACTACAATGAGCAGTTCTTC
>TRBV10-2|-|TRBJ1-1|-
CASTPGKGKTEAFF
TGCGCCAGCACCCCGGGGAAAGGGAAGACTGAAGCTTTCTTT
>TRBV10-2|-|TRBJ2-1|-
CASSEAGQFSTEQFF
TGCGCCAGCAGTGAGGCGGGCCAATTTAGCACTGAGCAGTTCTTC
>TRBV29-1|once|TRBJ1-1|-
CSVEGTAWSTEAFF
TGCAGCGTTGAAGGTACGGCGTGGAGCACTGAAGCTTTCTTT
>TRBV10-3|-|TRBJ1-4|-
CAISELWAGGANEKLFF
TGTGCCATCAGTGAGTTGTGGGCCGGAGGAGCTAATGAAAAACTGTTTTTT
>TRBV4-1|-|TRBJ1-5|TRBD1
CASSLGQGSGQPQHF
TGCGCCAGCAGCCTCGGACAGGGATCAGGTCAGCCCCAGCATTTT
>TRBV15|-|TRBJ1-5|-
CATSRERFSNQPQHF
TGTGCCACCAGCAGAGAACGGTTTAGCAATCAGCCCCAGCATTTT
>TRBV7-2|-|TRBJ2-7|-
CASSSEGVQENSYEQYF
TGTGCCAGCAGCTCTGAGGGGGTTCAGGAAAACTCCTACGAGCAGTACTTC
>TRBV9|-|TRBJ2-1|TRBD2
CASSVGSGAFSYNEQFF
TGTGCCAGCAGCGTAGGCAGCGGGGCCTTCTCCTACAATGAGCAGTTCTTC
>TRBV6-6|few|TRBJ2-7|-
CASRLGTVYEQYF
TGTGCCAGCAGACTAGGGACTGTCTACGAGCAGTACTTC
>TRBV4-3|-|TRBJ2-7|-
CASSQEVASALSYEQYF
TGCGCCAGCAGCCAAGAGGTCGCTAGCGCGCTCTCCTACGAGCAGTACTTC
>TRBV5-4|once|TRBJ1-1|TRBD1
CASSFRTGMNTEAFF
TGTGCCAGCAGCTTTCGGACAGGGATGAACACTGAAGCTTTCTTT
>TRBV5-5|-|TRBJ2-7|-
CASSFWPGPSYEQYF
TGTGCCAGCAGCTTCTGGCCGGGGCCTTCCTACGAGCAGTACTTC
>TRBV29-1|-|TRBJ2-1|TRBD2
CSARGLGLYNEQFF
TGCAGCGCCCGGGGACTAGGATTATACAATGAGCAGTTCTTC
>TRBV4-3|-|TRBJ1-6|-
CASSPEDSNSPLHF
TGCGCCAGCAGCCCGGAGGACAGTAATTCACCCCTCCACTTT
>TRBV4-3|-|TRBJ2-7|TRBD2
CASSLGTSGAYEQYF
TGCGCCAGCAGCCTAGGGACTAGCGGGGCCTACGAGCAGTACTTC
>TRBV5-1|-|TRBJ1-1|TRBD1
CASSQTGEGTEAFF
TGCGCCAGCAGCCAGACAGGGGAAGGCACTGAAGCTTTCTTT
>TRBV11-2|few|TRBJ2-7|-
CASSLMYEQYF
TGTGCCAGCAGCTTAATGTACGAGCAGTACTTC
>TRBV12-5|once|TRBJ2-5|-
CASGLGAGGGEETQYF
TGTGCTAGTGGTTTGGGTGCGGGCGGGGGCGAAGAGACCCAGTACTTC
>TRBV2|-|TRBJ1-6|-
CASSENSPLHF
TGTGCCAGCAGTGAAAATTCACCCCTCCACTTT
>TRBV5-1|-|TRBJ2-5|-
CASSPGSEGETQYF
TGCGCCAGCAGCCCGGGGTCTGAAGGGGAGACCCAGTACTTC
>TRBV30|-|TRBJ2-5|-
CACGRQQETQYF
TGTGCCTGTGGACGGCAACAAGAGACCCAGTACTTC
>TRBV4-3|-|TRBJ2-3|TRBD2
CASSHRLAGGIDTQYF
TGCGCCAGCAGCCACCGACTAGCGGGGGGGATAGATACGCAGTATTTT
>TRBV2|-|TRBJ1-1|-
CASIGVNTEAFF
TGTGCCAGCATTGGGGTGAACACTGAAGCTTTCTTT
>TRBV19|few|TRBJ2-7|-
CASQYREGYEQYF
TGTGCCAGCCAGTACAGGGAGGGATACGAGCAGTACTTC
>TRBV30|-|TRBJ2-1|TRBD2
CAWSPRGTSGRASYNEQFF
TGTGCCTGGAGTCCAAGGGGGACTAGCGGGAGGGCGTCCTACAATGAGCAGTTCTTC
>TRBV11-2|-|TRBJ1-2|TRBD1
CASSETGAYYGYTF
TGTGCCAGCAGCGAGACAGGGGCATACTATGGCTACACCTTC
>TRBV5-1|few|TRBJ1-1|TRBD1
CASSEQGKNTEAFF
TGCGCCAGCAGCGAACAGGGGAAGAACACTGAAGCTTTCTTT
>TRBV4-2|-|TRBJ1-2|-
CASSQDPSTNYGYTF
TGTGCCAGCAGCCAAGACCCCAGTACTAACTATGGCTACACCTTC
>TRBV20-1|-|TRBJ1-1|-
CSAFNTEAFF
TGCAGTGCTTTCAACACTGAAGCTTTCTTT
>TRBV25-1|-|TRBJ1-2|-
CASSEYGGSYGYTF
TGTGCCAGCAGTGAATACGGTGGGAGCTATGGCTACACCTTC
>TRBV7-2|-|TRBJ1-5|-
CASSLALAGKPQHF
TGTGCCAGCAGCTTAGCGCTCGCGGGGAAACCCCAGCATTTT
>TRBV5-6|-|TRBJ1-4|TRBD1
CASSLGGQVREKLFF
TGTGCCAGCAGCTTGGGGGGACAGGTACGGGAAAAACTGTTTTTT
>TRBV10-3|-|TRBJ2-5|TRBD2
CAISESAGVRLETQYF
TGTGCCATCAGTGAGTCCGCGGGGGTCCGATTGGAGACCCAGTACTTC
>TRBV4-3|-|TRBJ2-2|-
CASSQGASWGELFF
TGCGCCAGCAGCCAAGGAGCTAGTTGGGGGGAGCTGTTTTTT
>TRBV30|few|TRBJ2-7|TRBD2
CAWSYSGRASHNEQYF
TGTGCCTGGAGTTACAGCGGGAGGGCCTCTCACAACGAGCAGTACTTC
>TRBV5-6|medium-sized|TRBJ1-6|-
CASSLGGGNSPLHF
TGTGCCAGCAGCTTGGGGGGCGGGAATTCACCCCTCCACTTT
>TRBV19|-|TRBJ2-1|-
CASRRGDEQFF
TGTGCCAGTAGACGGGGCGATGAGCAGTTCTTC